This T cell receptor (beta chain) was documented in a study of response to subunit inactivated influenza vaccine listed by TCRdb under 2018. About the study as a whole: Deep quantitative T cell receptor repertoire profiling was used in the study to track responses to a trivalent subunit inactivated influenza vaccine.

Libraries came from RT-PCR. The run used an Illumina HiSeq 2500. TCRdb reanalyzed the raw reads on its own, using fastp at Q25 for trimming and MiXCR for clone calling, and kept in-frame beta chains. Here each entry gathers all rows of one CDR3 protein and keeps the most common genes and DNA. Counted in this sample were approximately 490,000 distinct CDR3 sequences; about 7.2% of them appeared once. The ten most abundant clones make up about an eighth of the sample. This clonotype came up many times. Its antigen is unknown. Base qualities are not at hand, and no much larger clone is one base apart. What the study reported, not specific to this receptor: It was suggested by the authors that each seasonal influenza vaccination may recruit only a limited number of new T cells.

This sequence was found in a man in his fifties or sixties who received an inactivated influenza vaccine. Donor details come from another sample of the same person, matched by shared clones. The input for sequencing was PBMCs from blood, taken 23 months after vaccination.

The sequence in DNA is TGTGCCACCAGTGATTCAGGGATAAATGAAAAACTGTTTTTT. This yields the protein CATSDSGINEKLFF. This chain is built from TRBV24-1 and TRBJ1-4, and the D gene may be TRBD1, 5 bases matching. Trimming takes 2 bases from V and 5 bases from J, and the germline ends sit 8 bases apart. In the germline V gene, CDR1 corresponds to KGHDR and CDR2 to SFDVKD. The CDR3, from cysteine to phenylalanine, totals 14 residues. The sequence is cut down to CDR3 DNA, 42 bases in frame from base 1.